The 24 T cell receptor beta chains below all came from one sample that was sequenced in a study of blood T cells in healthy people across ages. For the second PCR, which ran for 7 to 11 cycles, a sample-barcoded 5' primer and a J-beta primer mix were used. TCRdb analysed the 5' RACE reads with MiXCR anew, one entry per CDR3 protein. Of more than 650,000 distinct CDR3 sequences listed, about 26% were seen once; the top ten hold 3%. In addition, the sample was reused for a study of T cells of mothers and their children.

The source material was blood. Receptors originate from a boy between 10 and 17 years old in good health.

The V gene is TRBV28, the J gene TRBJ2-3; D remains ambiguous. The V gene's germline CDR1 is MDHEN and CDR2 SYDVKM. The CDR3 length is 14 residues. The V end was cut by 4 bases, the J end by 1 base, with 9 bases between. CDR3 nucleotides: TGTGCCAGCAGTTATTCCGACCGCACAGATACGCAGTATTTT. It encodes CASSYSDRTDTQYF.

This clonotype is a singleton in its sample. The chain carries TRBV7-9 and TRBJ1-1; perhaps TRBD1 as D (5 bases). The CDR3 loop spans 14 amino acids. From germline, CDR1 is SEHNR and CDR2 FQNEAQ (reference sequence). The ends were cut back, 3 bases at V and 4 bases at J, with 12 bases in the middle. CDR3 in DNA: TGTGCCAGCAGCTTGGCTGCAGGGAGCACTGAAGCTTTCTTT. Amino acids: CASSLAAGSTEAFF. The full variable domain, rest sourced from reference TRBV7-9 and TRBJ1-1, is DTGVSQNPRHKITKRGQNVTFRCDPISEHNRLYWYRQTLGQGPEFLTYFQNEAQLEKSRLLSDRFSAERPKGSFSTLEIQRTEQGDSAMYLCASSLAAGSTEAFFGQGTRLTVV.

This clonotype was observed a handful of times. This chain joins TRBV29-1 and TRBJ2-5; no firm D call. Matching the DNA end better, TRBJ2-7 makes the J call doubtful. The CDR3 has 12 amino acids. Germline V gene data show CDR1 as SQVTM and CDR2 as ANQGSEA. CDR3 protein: CSGRSSSYEQYF. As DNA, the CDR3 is TGCAGCGGTAGGTCGTCCTCCTACGAGCAGTACTTC.

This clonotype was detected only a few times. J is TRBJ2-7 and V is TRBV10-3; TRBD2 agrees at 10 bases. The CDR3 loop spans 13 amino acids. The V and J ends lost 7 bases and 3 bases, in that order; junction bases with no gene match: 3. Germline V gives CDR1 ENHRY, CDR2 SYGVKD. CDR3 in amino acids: CAINPSGGYEQYF. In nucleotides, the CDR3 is TGTGCCATCAATCCTAGCGGGGGCTACGAGCAGTACTTC.

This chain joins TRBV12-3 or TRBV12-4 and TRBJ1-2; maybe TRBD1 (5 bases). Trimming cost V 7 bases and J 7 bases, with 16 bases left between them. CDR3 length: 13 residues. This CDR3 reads CASKASGLPGYTF. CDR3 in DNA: TGTGCCAGCAAGGCTTCGGGGCTCCCTGGCTACACCTTC.

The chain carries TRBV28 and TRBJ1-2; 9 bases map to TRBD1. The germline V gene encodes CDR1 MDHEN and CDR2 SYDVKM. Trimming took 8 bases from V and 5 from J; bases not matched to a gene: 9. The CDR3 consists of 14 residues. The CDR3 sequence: CASASTGGGYGYTF. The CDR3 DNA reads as TGTGCCAGCGCTTCGACAGGGGGAGGATATGGCTACACCTTC.

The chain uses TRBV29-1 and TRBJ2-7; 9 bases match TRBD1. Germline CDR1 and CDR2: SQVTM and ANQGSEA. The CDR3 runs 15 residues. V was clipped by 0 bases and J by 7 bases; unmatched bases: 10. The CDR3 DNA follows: TGCAGCGTTGAAGATGTTGGGACAGGGATAGGGGAGCAGTACTTC. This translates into CSVEDVGTGIGEQYF.

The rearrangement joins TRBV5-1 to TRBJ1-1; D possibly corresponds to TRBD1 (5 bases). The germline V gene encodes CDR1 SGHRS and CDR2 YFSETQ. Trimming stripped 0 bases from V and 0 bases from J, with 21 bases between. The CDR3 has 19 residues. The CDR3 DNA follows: TGCGCCAGCAGCTTGGGAGAGAGGGGCCCGCGACCCATGAACACTGAAGCTTTCTTT. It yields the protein CASSLGERGPRPMNTEAFF.

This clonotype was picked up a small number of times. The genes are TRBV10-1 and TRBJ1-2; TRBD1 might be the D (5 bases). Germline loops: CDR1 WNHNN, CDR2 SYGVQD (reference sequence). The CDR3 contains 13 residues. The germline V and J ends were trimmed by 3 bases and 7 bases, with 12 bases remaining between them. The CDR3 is CASSDLLGAGYTF. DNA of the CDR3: TGCGCCAGCAGTGACCTTCTTGGGGCTGGCTACACCTTC.

Here the CDR3 reads CASSSKYRGVDTDTQYF. The DNA of the CDR3 is TGTGCCAGCAGTTCAAAGTACAGGGGAGTGGACACAGATACGCAGTATTTT. The chain links TRBV28 to TRBJ2-3, with TRBD1 matching over 7 bases. This CDR3 comprises 17 residues. The germline CDR1 and CDR2 sequences are MDHEN and SYDVKM. The junction had 12 bases not matched to a gene; V was cut back by 4 bases and J by 2 bases.

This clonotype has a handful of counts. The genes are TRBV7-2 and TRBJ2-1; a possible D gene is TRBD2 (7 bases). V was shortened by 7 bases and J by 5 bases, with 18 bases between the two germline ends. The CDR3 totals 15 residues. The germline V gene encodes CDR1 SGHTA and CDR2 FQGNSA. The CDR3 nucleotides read TGTGCCAGCATGCTCTGGGAGGGGGGGCACAATGAGCAGTTCTTC. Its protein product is CASMLWEGGHNEQFF.

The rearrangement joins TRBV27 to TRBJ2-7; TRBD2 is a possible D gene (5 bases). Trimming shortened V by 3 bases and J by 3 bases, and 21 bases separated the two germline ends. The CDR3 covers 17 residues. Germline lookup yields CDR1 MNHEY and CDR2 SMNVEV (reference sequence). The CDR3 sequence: CASSFILRAGDNYEQYF. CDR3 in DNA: TGTGCCAGCAGTTTTATTCTGCGGGCAGGAGATAACTACGAGCAGTACTTC.

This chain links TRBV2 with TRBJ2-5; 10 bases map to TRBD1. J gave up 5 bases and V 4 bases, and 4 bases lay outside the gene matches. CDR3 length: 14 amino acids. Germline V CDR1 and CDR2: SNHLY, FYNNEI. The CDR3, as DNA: TGTGCCAGCAGTGCCCTGGACAGGGGGGAGACCCAGTACTTC. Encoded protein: CASSALDRGETQYF.

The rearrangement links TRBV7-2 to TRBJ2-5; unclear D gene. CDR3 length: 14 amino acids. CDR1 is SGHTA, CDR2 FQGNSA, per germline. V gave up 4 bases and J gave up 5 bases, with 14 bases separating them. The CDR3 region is CASSSSLLGETQYF. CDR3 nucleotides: TGTGCCAGCAGCTCATCCCTACTCGGGGAGACCCAGTACTTC.

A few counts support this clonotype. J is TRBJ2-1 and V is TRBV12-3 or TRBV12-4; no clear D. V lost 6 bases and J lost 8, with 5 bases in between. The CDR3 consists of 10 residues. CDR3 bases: TGTGCCAGCAGCAGGTATGAGCAGTTCTTC. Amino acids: CASSRYEQFF.

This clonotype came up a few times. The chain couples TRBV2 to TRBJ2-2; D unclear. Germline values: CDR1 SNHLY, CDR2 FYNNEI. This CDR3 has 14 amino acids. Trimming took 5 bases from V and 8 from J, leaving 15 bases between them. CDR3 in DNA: TGTGCCAGCAGTTTCGGTAGTCGTACAGGGGAGCTGTTTTTT. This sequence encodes CASSFGSRTGELFF.

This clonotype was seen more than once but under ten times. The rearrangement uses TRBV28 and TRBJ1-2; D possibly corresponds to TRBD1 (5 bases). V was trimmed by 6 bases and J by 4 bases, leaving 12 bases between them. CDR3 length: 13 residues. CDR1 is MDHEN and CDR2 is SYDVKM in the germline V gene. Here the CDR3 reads CASSSTGLYGYTF. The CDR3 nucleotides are TGTGCCAGCAGCTCCACAGGTCTCTATGGCTACACCTTC.

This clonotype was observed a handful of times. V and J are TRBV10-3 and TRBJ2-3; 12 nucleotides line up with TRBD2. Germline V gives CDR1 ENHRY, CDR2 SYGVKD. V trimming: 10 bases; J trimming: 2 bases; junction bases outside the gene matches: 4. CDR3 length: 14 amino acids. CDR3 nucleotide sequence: TGTGCCACCGGACTAGCGGGGAACACAGATACGCAGTATTTT. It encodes CATGLAGNTDTQYF.

The CDR3 region is CASSVGDRVANTGELFF. The CDR3 DNA is TGTGCCAGCAGCGTAGGGGACAGGGTGGCGAACACCGGGGAGCTGTTTTTT. J is TRBJ2-2 and V is TRBV9; 9 nucleotides align to TRBD1. The CDR3 has 17 residues. V lost 0 bases and J lost 0; bases outside the gene matches: 3. Per the germline V gene, CDR1 is SGDLS and CDR2 is YYNGEE. Looking up the rest from reference TRBV9 and TRBJ2-2 gives the full variable domain: DSGVTQTPKHLITATGQRVTLRCSPRSGDLSVYWYQQSLDQGLQFLIQYYNGEERAKGNILERFSAQQFPDLHSELNLSSLELGDSALYFCASSVGDRVANTGELFFGEGSRLTVL.

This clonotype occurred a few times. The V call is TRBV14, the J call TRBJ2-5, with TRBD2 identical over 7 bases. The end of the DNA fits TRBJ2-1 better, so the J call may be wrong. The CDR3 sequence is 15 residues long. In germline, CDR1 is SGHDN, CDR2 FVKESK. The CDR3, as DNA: TGTGCCAGCAGGGTATCGGGACTACCTTTTGATGAGCAGTTCTTC. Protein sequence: CASRVSGLPFDEQFF.

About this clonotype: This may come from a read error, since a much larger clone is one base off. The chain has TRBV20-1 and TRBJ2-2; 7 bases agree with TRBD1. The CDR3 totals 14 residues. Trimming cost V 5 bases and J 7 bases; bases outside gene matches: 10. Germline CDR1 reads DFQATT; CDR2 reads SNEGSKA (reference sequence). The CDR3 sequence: CSACPTGAGGELFF. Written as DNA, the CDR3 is TGCAGTGCTTGCCCTACAGGGGCGGGCGGGGAGCTGTTTTTT.

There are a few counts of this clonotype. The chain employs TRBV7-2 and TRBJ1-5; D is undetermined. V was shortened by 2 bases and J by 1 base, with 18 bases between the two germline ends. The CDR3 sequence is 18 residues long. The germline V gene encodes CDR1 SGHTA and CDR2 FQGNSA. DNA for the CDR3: TGTGCCAGCAGCTTACGGAGTCCCGGATCGGGGAGCAATCAGCCCCAGCATTTT. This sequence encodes CASSLRSPGSGSNQPQHF.

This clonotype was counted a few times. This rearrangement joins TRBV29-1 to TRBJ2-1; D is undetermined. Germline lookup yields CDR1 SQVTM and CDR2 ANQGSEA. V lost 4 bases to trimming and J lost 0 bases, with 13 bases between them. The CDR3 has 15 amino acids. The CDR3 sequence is CSVGAGSNSYNEQFF. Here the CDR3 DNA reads TGCAGCGTTGGGGCCGGTTCGAACTCCTACAATGAGCAGTTCTTC.

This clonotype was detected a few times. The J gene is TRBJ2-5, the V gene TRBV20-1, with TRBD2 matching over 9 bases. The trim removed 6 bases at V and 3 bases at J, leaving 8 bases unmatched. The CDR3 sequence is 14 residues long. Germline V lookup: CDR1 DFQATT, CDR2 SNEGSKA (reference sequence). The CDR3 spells CSAKESGGKETQYF. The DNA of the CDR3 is TGCAGTGCCAAAGAAAGCGGGGGGAAAGAGACCCAGTACTTC.